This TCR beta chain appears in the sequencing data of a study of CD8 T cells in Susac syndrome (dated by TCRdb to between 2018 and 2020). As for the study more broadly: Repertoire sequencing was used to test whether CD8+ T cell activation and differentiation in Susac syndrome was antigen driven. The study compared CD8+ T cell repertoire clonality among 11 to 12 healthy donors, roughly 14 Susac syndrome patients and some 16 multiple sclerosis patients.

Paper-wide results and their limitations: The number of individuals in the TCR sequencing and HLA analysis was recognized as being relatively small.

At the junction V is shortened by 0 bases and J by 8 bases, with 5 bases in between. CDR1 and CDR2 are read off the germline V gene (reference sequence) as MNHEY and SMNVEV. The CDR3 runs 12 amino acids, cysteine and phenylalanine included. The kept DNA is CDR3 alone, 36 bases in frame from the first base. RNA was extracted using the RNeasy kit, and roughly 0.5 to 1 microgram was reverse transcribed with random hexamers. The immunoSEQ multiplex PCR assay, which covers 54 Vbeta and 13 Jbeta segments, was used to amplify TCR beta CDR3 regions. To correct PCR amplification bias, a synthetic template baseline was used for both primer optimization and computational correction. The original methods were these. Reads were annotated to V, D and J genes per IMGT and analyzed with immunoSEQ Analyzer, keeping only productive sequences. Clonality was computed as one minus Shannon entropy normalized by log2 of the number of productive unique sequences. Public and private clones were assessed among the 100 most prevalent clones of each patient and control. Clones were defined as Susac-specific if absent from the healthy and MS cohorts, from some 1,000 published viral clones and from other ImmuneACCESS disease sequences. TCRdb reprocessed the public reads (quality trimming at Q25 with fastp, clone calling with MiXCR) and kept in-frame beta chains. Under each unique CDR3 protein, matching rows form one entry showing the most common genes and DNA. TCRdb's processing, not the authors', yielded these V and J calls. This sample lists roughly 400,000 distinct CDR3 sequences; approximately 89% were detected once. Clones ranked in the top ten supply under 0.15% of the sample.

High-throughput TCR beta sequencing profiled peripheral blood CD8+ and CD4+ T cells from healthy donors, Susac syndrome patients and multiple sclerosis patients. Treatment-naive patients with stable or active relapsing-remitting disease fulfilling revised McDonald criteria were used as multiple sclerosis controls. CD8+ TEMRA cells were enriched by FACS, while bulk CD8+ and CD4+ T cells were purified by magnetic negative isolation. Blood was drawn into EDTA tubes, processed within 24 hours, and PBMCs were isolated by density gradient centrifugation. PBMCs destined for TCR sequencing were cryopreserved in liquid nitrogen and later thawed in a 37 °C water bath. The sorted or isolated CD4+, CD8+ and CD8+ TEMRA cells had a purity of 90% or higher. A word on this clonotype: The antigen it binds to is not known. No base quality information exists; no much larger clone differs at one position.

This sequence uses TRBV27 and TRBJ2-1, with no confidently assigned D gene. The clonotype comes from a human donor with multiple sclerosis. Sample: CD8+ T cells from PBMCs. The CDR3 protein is CASSLSLDEQFF. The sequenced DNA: TGTGCCAGCAGTTTATCGCTCGATGAGCAGTTCTTC.